The 25 T cell receptor beta chains below were found in one sample sequenced in a study of regulatory T cells in long-lasting Graves disease (dated by TCRdb to the early 2020s). Library construction relied on multiplex PCR. Instrument on record: Illumina HiSeq 4000. CDR3 regions were amplified by Arm-PCR with iRepertoire HTBI primers to construct TCR beta libraries. The raw public data were reprocessed by TCRdb itself: fastp quality trimming at Q25, MiXCR clonotype calling, in-frame beta chains only. Rows with a matching CDR3 protein are joined into one entry that keeps the most common DNA and genes. The sample yields roughly 700,000 distinct CDR3 sequences; around 30% were counted once. The ten largest clones add up to 35% to 55% of the sample. Per the publication, the time point label means: persistent/refractory GD, antithyroid drugs over 5 years with positive TRAb. For both TCR sequencing and RNA sequencing, RNA was extracted from PBMCs in TRIzol.

The sequences come from peripheral blood mononuclear cells (PBMCs), collected when the disease was refractory, from a patient treated with antithyroid drugs. These receptors all come from a female donor with Graves disease.

CDR3 region: CATSGNSYNEQFF. In DNA form, the CDR3 reads TGTGCCACCAGCGGAAACTCCTACAATGAGCAGTTCTTC. This sequence joins TRBV27 and TRBJ2-1, with D tentatively TRBD2 (5 bases). The CDR3 covers 13 residues. The germline V and J ends were trimmed by 10 bases and 0 bases, with 10 bases remaining between them. Germline CDR1 MNHEY, CDR2 SMNVEV (reference sequence).

The rearrangement links TRBV29-1 to TRBJ1-2, with 9 bases lining up with TRBD1. The CDR3 has 15 residues. Germline trimming cut 5 bases from V and 0 bases from J; bases unmatched to any gene: 7. The V gene's germline CDR1 is SQVTM and CDR2 ANQGSEA. CDR3: CSVSPQGAANYGYTF. The CDR3 DNA follows: TGCAGCGTTTCCCCACAGGGGGCAGCTAACTATGGCTACACCTTC.

This clonotype was seen a single time. This chain links TRBV20-1 with TRBJ2-7, with TRBD1 identical over 7 bases. V gave up 0 bases and J gave up 0 bases; unmatched junction bases: 5. Per the germline V gene, CDR1 is DFQATT and CDR2 is SNEGSKA (reference sequence). The CDR3 consists of 15 residues. CDR3 in amino acids: CSARDKGASSYEQYF. DNA for the CDR3: TGCAGTGCTAGAGATAAGGGGGCCAGCTCCTACGAGCAGTACTTC.

The chain couples TRBV12-5 to TRBJ2-7, with 8 bases matching TRBD1. Germline-derived CDR1 and CDR2 are LGHNT and FRNRAP. This CDR3 is 11 amino acids long. CDR3 in DNA: TGTGGCTCGGGACAGGTCGACGAGCAGTACTTC. This gives the protein CGSGQVDEQYF. The whole variable domain, filled in from reference TRBV12-5 and TRBJ2-7, reads DARVTQTPRHKVTEMGQEVTMRCQPILGHNTVFWYRQTMMQGLELLAYFRNRAPLDDSGMPKDRFSAEMPDATLATLKIQPSEPRDSAVYFCGSGQVDEQYFGPGTRLTVT.

This clonotype has a handful of counts. The chain combines TRBV5-1 with TRBJ1-1, with unresolved D. The germline gives CDR1 SGHRS, CDR2 YFSETQ. The CDR3 is 15 amino acids. The V and J ends lost 1 base and 0 bases respectively, with 10 bases between them. CDR3 in amino acids: CASSLFAAMNTEAFF. The CDR3 DNA is TGCGCCAGCAGCTTGTTCGCAGCCATGAACACTGAAGCTTTCTTT.

The sample holds a few counts of this clonotype. The V and J genes are TRBV7-2 and TRBJ1-1; TRBD1 matches 7 bases. The ends lost 2 bases at V and 1 base at J; junction bases unmatched: 4. The CDR3 extends over 15 amino acids. Germline V gene data show CDR1 as SGHTA and CDR2 as FQGNSA. CDR3 in amino acids: CASSLFWDRNTEAFF. CDR3 coding DNA: TGTGCCAGCAGCTTATTCTGGGACAGGAACACTGAAGCTTTCTTT.

V and J are TRBV20-1 and TRBJ2-1, with 7 bases lining up with TRBD1. The CDR3 has 14 residues. Germline V lookup: CDR1 DFQATT, CDR2 SNEGSKA (reference sequence). V shed 6 bases, J shed 2 bases, and the junction held 7 bases outside the gene matches. In nucleotides, the CDR3 is TGCAGTGCCCTTCAGGGGGAACCCTACAATGAGCAGTTCTTC. This encodes CSALQGEPYNEQFF.

The chain is built from TRBV5-1 and TRBJ2-6; D is possibly TRBD2 (5 bases). This CDR3 region has 17 residues. The V and J ends lost 1 base and 0 bases respectively, with 11 bases between them. Germline CDR1 SGHRS, CDR2 YFSETQ. The CDR3 region has the DNA TGCGCCAGCAGCTTGTCCGCGGGCACCTCTGGGGCCAACGTCCTGACTTTC. Encoded protein: CASSLSAGTSGANVLTF.

This chain uses TRBV10-3 with TRBJ2-6; 8 nucleotides align to TRBD2. CDR3 size: 16 residues. Germline CDR1 is ENHRY and CDR2 is SYGVKD. After removal of 4 bases from V and 0 bases from J, the junction contained 2 bases not matched to a gene. The CDR3: CAISVAGSSGANVLTF. The DNA for the CDR3 is TGTGCCATCAGTGTAGCGGGAAGCTCTGGGGCCAACGTCCTGACTTTC.

V and J are TRBV11-2 and TRBJ2-1; D could derive from TRBD1 or TRBD2 (5 bases each). The CDR3 is made up of 12 amino acids. Per the germline V gene, CDR1 is SGHAT and CDR2 is FQNNGV. The ends were cut back, 4 bases at V and 12 bases at J, with 13 bases in the middle. CDR3 amino acids: CASSSDGGGQFF. As DNA, the CDR3 is TGTGCCAGCAGCTCAGATGGGGGTGGGCAGTTCTTC.

In this sample, this clonotype turned up a few times. This chain links TRBV5-5 with TRBJ1-1, with D perhaps TRBD1 (6 bases). CDR3 size: 15 residues. Germline V gene data show CDR1 as SGHKS and CDR2 as YYEKEE (reference sequence). V dropped 0 bases and J dropped 1 base, with 10 bases sitting between them. CDR3 in DNA: TGTGCCAGCAGCTTGGTAGGGGGTTGGAACACTGAAGCTTTCTTT. Residues: CASSLVGGWNTEAFF. Using reference TRBV5-5 and TRBJ1-1 for the parts outside the CDR3, the full variable domain is DAGVTQSPTHLIKTRGQQVTLRCSPISGHKSVSWYQQVLGQGPQFIFQYYEKEERGRGNFPDRFSARQFPNYSSELNVNALLLGDSALYLCASSLVGGWNTEAFFGQGTRLTVV.

The chain has TRBV11-2 and TRBJ2-1; perhaps TRBD2 as D (6 bases). The CDR3 spans 12 residues. The germline CDR1 and CDR2 sequences are SGHAT and FQNNGV. The V and J ends lost 3 bases and 9 bases respectively, with 9 bases between them. DNA for the CDR3: TGTGCCAGCAGCTTTAGCGGCGCTGAGCAGTTCTTC. This sequence encodes CASSFSGAEQFF. Combining the CDR3 with reference TRBV11-2 and TRBJ2-1 gives the whole variable domain EAGVAQSPRYKIIEKRQSVAFWCNPISGHATLYWYQQILGQGPKLLIQFQNNGVVDDSQLPKDRFSAERLKGVDSTLKIQPAKLEDSAVYLCASSFSGAEQFFGPGTRLTVL.

A remark on this clonotype: The junction does not match germline at one end; this may be a read error. The rearrangement links TRBV11-2 to TRBJ1-4; 7 nucleotides match TRBD1. The germline CDR1 and CDR2 sequences are SGHAT and FQNNGV. The CDR3 has 15 amino acids. Written as DNA, the CDR3 is TGTGCCAGCAGCCTCGGACGGACAGGCGGTGAAAAACCGTTTTTT. This gives the protein CASSLGRTGGEKPFF.

This clonotype was detected only a few times. V and J are TRBV6-1 and TRBJ2-2; the D gene is possibly TRBD1 (5 bases). The CDR3 loop spans 13 amino acids. V dropped 6 bases and J dropped 6 bases, with 11 bases sitting between them. Germline CDR1 is MNHNS and CDR2 is SASEGT. The CDR3 reads CASRTGWAGELFF. CDR3 nucleotide sequence: TGTGCCAGCAGAACAGGATGGGCCGGGGAGCTGTTTTTT.

A few counts support this clonotype. The rearrangement links TRBV5-1 to TRBJ2-7, with TRBD2 matching 9 bases. The CDR3 is 15 amino acids. V shed 1 base, J shed 4 bases, and the junction held 6 bases outside the gene matches. Germline V lookup: CDR1 SGHRS, CDR2 YFSETQ. The CDR3 reads CASSLWSSGTYEQYF. CDR3 DNA: TGCGCCAGCAGCTTGTGGTCTAGCGGGACGTACGAGCAGTACTTC.

In its sample, this clonotype was seen a few times. The chain has TRBV3-1 and TRBJ2-2; 8 bases line up with TRBD2. Germline CDR1 reads LGHDT; CDR2 reads YNNKEL (reference sequence). CDR3 length equals 15 residues. V lost 4 bases to trimming and J lost 7 bases; unmatched junction nucleotides: 8. CDR3 region: CASSLGLARVGELFF. The CDR3 coding sequence is TGTGCCAGCAGCCTTGGACTAGCTCGCGTCGGGGAGCTGTTTTTT.

V is TRBV14 and J is TRBJ1-1; tentative D call: TRBD1 (5 bases). CDR3 length: 13 amino acids. V gave up 4 bases and J gave up 11 bases, with 17 bases separating them. CDR1 is SGHDN, CDR2 FVKESK, per germline. This CDR3 is CASSPLGFREAFF. The CDR3, as DNA: TGTGCCAGCAGCCCTCTCGGATTCAGGGAGGCTTTCTTT.

V is TRBV5-1 and J is TRBJ2-1, with D perhaps assigned TRBD1 or TRBD2 (5 bases each). This CDR3 spans 14 amino acids. Germline loops: CDR1 SGHRS, CDR2 YFSETQ. V lost 7 bases, J lost 3 bases, and 14 bases lay in between. CDR3 in DNA: TGCGCCAGCGTTCGGGACGCCAACTACAATGAGCAGTTCTTC. Translation gives CASVRDANYNEQFF.

V and J are TRBV28 and TRBJ1-5, with unresolved D. Trimming cost V 6 bases and J 2 bases, with 17 bases left between them. The length of the CDR3 is 16 residues. Germline CDR1 is MDHEN and CDR2 is SYDVKM. The CDR3 DNA is TGTGCCAGCAGCCCCCCCGGGCCGGCGGGCAATCAGCCCCAGCATTTT. It specifies CASSPPGPAGNQPQHF.

The chain couples TRBV20-1 to TRBJ2-5; no reliable D call. V lost 5 bases to trimming and J lost 5 bases, with 9 bases between them. Germline V gene lookup returns CDR1 DFQATT and CDR2 SNEGSKA (reference sequence). The CDR3 contains 11 residues. CDR3 sequence (DNA): TGCAGTGCTGTAAGGATGGAGACCCAGTACTTC. It is translated as CSAVRMETQYF.

This clonotype was counted many times. The chain is built from TRBV28 and TRBJ1-2; 7 positions match TRBD1. With 4 bases clipped from V and 0 bases from J, the junction kept 8 bases outside the gene matches. CDR3 length: 16 residues. Germline CDR1 reads MDHEN; CDR2 reads SYDVKM. The CDR3 DNA sequence: TGTGCCAGCAGTTCCCTAGGGACAGCCCCTAACTATGGCTACACCTTC. This translates into CASSSLGTAPNYGYTF.

This clonotype was seen at least ten times. The chain has TRBV28 and TRBJ1-1; possible D gene TRBD1, 5 bases. Germline CDR1 and CDR2: MDHEN and SYDVKM. The CDR3 is 15 amino acids. Trimming removed 5 bases at V and 0 bases at J, with 13 bases between. CDR3 bases: TGTGCCAGCAGTCCATACGGGACCATGAACACTGAAGCTTTCTTT. It is translated as CASSPYGTMNTEAFF.

V is TRBV20-1 and J is TRBJ2-5, with 14 positions matching TRBD2. Trimming took 6 bases from V and 1 from J; bases not matched to a gene: 7. The germline V gene encodes CDR1 DFQATT and CDR2 SNEGSKA (reference sequence). The CDR3 contains 16 residues. The CDR3 region is CSAYRTSGRFQETQYF. The DNA of the CDR3 is TGCAGTGCCTATAGGACTAGCGGGAGGTTCCAAGAGACCCAGTACTTC.

The V and J genes are TRBV19 and TRBJ2-2; the match to TRBD2 covers 12 bases. V trimming: 4 bases; J trimming: 7 bases; junction bases outside the gene matches: 10. The CDR3 loop spans 17 amino acids. Germline loops: CDR1 LNHDA, CDR2 SQIVND (reference sequence). CDR3 DNA: TGTGCCAGTAGTACAGGGGGACTAGCGGGCGCCAACGGGGAGCTGTTTTTT. Its protein is CASSTGGLAGANGELFF.

The sample holds many counts of this clonotype. The chain uses TRBV12-3 or TRBV12-4 and TRBJ2-5, with TRBD2 identical over 7 bases. The CDR3 totals 16 residues. Losses at the gene ends were 3 bases for V and 2 bases for J; bases not matched to a gene: 9. DNA of the CDR3: TGTGCCAGCAGTTTCTCGTGGGGGGGAGGGCAAGAGACCCAGTACTTC. Translated, it gives CASSFSWGGGQETQYF.